Below, 3 T cell receptor beta chains from the same sample are listed, as sequenced in a study of blood T cell repertoires in COVID-19. The method was immunoSEQ multiplex PCR; TCRdb's version includes in-frame clones alone and lacks a portion of them. Among 300,000 or so clones, around 82% were seen once, and the ten largest hold roughly 1.1%. Source material: peripheral blood. These receptors all stem from a woman aged 45-65 years with acute or convalescent COVID-19.

The chain recombines TRBV9 with TRBJ1-2, with D possibly being TRBD1 (6 bases). The CDR3 length is 15 residues. Trimming pared 3 bases from V and 4 bases from J, leaving 16 bases between. The germline V gene has CDR1 SGDLS and CDR2 YYNGEE. Here the CDR3 reads CASSAVMGAGYGYTF. DNA for the CDR3: TGTGCCAGCAGCGCGGTTATGGGGGCGGGCTATGGCTACACCTTC.

The CDR3 protein is CATRLRENTEAFF. The CDR3, as DNA: TGTGCCACCAGACTCCGGGAAAACACTGAAGCTTTCTTT. This chain joins TRBV24-1 and TRBJ1-1; D remains ambiguous. CDR1 is KGHDR and CDR2 is SFDVKD in the germline V gene. There are 13 residues in the CDR3. The V and J ends lost 7 bases and 2 bases respectively, with 10 bases between them.

This chain uses TRBV12-2 with TRBJ1-2; the table assigns TRBD1, which was not confirmed against the DNA. TRBV12-2 is a pseudogene locus. The CDR3 length is 13 residues. The DNA of the CDR3 is TGTGCAACCGCCCCGTCGGACAGCTATGGCTACACCTTC. It specifies CATAPSDSYGYTF.